This T cell receptor beta chain was profiled in a study of T cell responses to AZD1222 COVID-19 vaccine. Using immunoSEQ multiplex PCR, the repertoire was profiled, and TCRdb retains in-frame clones only, with some absent. The sample includes approximately 130,000 clones, roughly 87% of them seen just once. This clone was seen only a few times. Its antigen is unknown. General study results and limits: None of the repertoires were sampled until the peak T cell response had passed. When two AZD1222 doses had been given, Spike-specific TCR breadth and depth rose.

The sample in question was peripheral blood, obtained 28 days after the second AZD1222 dose. The source is an adult who received the AZD1222 COVID-19 vaccine.

CDR3: CASSRAQGGETQYF. CDR3 DNA: TGTGCCAGCAGCCGGGCGCAGGGAGGGGAGACCCAGTACTTC. The chain employs TRBV3-1 (or the pseudogene TRBV3-2) and TRBJ2-5, with 7 nucleotides matching TRBD2. Unmatched junction bases numbered 7, after V lost 4 bases and J lost 5 bases. The CDR3 is 14 amino acids. Looked up from germline, CDR1 is LGHDT and CDR2 is YNNKEL (reference sequence).